The sequence of this T cell receptor beta chain was determined in a study of CD8+ T cells in alopecia areata. Collection of lesional scalp punch biopsies and peripheral blood was performed in alopecia areata patients. Study observations and caveats: There were also resident alphabeta T cells of normal skin sequenced in scalp samples. Patients shared TCRs less clearly than mice did, possibly for HLA-related reasons.

Germline lookup yields CDR1 SGHRS and CDR2 YFSETQ. The length of the CDR3 is 12 residues. Deletions cut 0 bases from V and 7 bases from J, with 7 bases between. The sequencing template was cDNA reverse transcribed from extracted RNA. This table comes from immunoSEQ multiplex PCR, and its TCRdb copy is limited to in-frame clones, with some not included. Among tens of thousands of clones listed, roughly 50% were seen once. Regarding this clone: Its antigen is unidentified.

The sequencing input was NKG2D-high CD8+ T cells sorted from blood. This clonotype originated in a human donor with alopecia areata. The rearrangement joins TRBV5-1 to TRBJ1-1; D is ambiguous. CDR3 nucleotide sequence: TGCGCCAGCAGCTTGGATCAGGATGAAGCTTTCTTT. This gives the protein CASSLDQDEAFF.